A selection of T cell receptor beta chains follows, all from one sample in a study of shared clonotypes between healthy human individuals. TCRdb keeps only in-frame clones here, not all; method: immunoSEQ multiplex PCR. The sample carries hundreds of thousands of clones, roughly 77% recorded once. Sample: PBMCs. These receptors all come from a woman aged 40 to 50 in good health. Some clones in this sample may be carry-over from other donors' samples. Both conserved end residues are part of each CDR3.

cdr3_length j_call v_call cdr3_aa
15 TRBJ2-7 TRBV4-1 CASSHPGTGLYEQYF
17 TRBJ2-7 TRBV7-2 CASSLYPGGSGSYEQYF
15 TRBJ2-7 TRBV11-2 CASSAIQGGVGEQYF
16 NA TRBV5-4 CASSQDLGSGRDEQYF
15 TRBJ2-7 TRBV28 CASIGRGSSTYEQYF
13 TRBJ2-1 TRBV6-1 CASGLAGNNEQFF
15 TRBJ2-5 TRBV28 CASSPHGGLGETQYF
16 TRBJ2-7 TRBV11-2 CASSARLAGSSYEQYF
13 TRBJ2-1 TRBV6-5 CASSYGAGNEQFF
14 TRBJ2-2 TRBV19 CASSSGPHTGELFF
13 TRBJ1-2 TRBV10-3 CAISDMWDYGYTF
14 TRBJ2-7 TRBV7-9 CASSADGTAYEQYF
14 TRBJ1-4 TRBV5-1 CASSPQGVGEKLFF
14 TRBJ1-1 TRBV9 CASSVVSGDTEAFF
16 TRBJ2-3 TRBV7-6 CASSLGLALLTDTQYF
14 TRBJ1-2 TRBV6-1 CASSEVPGGDGYTF
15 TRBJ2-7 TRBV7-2 CASSLGPGPSYEQYF